This T cell receptor beta chain was identified during a study of OX40 agonist ivuxolimab in advanced cancers. Study-level information: Averaging around 60 years in age, with a range of 23 to 79, the cohort was approximately 83% male.

As to this clone: Antigen unknown.

The timepoints at which blood was sampled were baseline, cycle 4 day 1, and cycle 7 day 1. Notes on the study in general: The mean number of expanded clones was higher in CD8+ T cells than in CD4+. Circulating CD4+ and CD8+ T cells showed clonal expansion by week 6 at 0.1 to 3.0 mg/kg.

Here immunoSEQ multiplex PCR was the method, and the copy in TCRdb shows in-frame clones only, minus some. The table includes 52,000 or so clones, roughly 80% detected once. Trimming pared 0 bases from V and 6 bases from J, leaving 5 bases between. CDR1 KGHSH and CDR2 LQKENI come from the germline V gene. This CDR3 has 12 residues. Sequenced material: CD4+ or CD8+ T cells sorted from blood, taken in a trial of the OX40 agonist ivuxolimab. This clonotype was sampled from an adult with an advanced solid tumor such as melanoma, head and neck, liver or kidney cancer. The rearrangement uses TRBV18 and TRBJ2-5; D gene ambiguous. CDR3 loop: CASSPPMKTQYF. CDR3 in DNA: TGTGCCAGCTCACCACCGATGAAGACCCAGTACTTC.